A single sample gave rise to the 28 T cell receptor beta chains below, sequenced in a study of blood T cells in healthy people across ages. The authors ran a second PCR of 7 to 11 cycles using a sample-barcoded 5' primer and a J-beta primer mix. TCRdb re-called the 5' RACE reads through MiXCR, storing one row per CDR3 protein. The sample carries about 1.4 million distinct CDR3 sequences, almost 60% recorded once. Sequencing was performed on blood. The receptor set was obtained from a man between 18 and 29 years old in good health.

V is TRBV6-5 and J is TRBJ2-1; TRBD2 matches at 7 bases. This CDR3 is 14 amino acids long. Germline assignment: CDR1 MNHEY and CDR2 SVGAGI. The J segment lost 5 bases and the V segment lost 5 bases, leaving 6 bases of the junction unmatched. The chain's CDR3 is CASSPVGTNNEQFF. The CDR3 bases are TGTGCCAGCAGTCCCGTGGGGACTAACAATGAGCAGTTCTTC.

CDR3 DNA sequence: TGTGCCAGCAGTTTGGGGACCTGGCAAGCTTTCTTT. It codes for CASSLGTWQAFF. The J gene is TRBJ1-1, the V gene TRBV28; D might be TRBD1 (5 bases). Trimming removed 3 bases at V and 9 bases at J, with 11 bases between. This CDR3 has 12 residues. The germline gives CDR1 MDHEN, CDR2 SYDVKM. The full variable domain, rest sourced from reference TRBV28 and TRBJ1-1, is DVKVTQSSRYLVKRTGEKVFLECVQDMDHENMFWYRQDPGLGLRLIYFSYDVKMKEKGDIPEGYSVSREKKERFSLILESASTNQTSMYLCASSLGTWQAFFGQGTRLTVV.

This clonotype was seen at least ten times. V usage is TRBV29-1 and J usage is TRBJ1-1; D gene unclear. CDR3 length: 12 amino acids. Trimming pared 3 bases from V and 11 bases from J, leaving 16 bases between. CDR1 is SQVTM, CDR2 ANQGSEA, per germline. The CDR3 loop reads CSVEGIEGTAFF. The CDR3 coding sequence is TGCAGCGTTGAGGGGATCGAGGGCACCGCTTTCTTT.

The J gene is TRBJ1-1, the V gene TRBV29-1; D ambiguous. Per the germline V gene, CDR1 is SQVTM and CDR2 is ANQGSEA. The V and J ends lost 3 bases and 1 base respectively, with 9 bases between them. CDR3 length: 13 residues. The CDR3 DNA follows: TGCAGCGTTGAGCTCTTTAGGAACACTGAAGCTTTCTTT. Amino acid sequence: CSVELFRNTEAFF.

The J gene is TRBJ2-2, the V gene TRBV20-1; D uncertain. CDR3 length: 12 amino acids. From germline, CDR1 is DFQATT and CDR2 SNEGSKA (reference sequence). V gave up 5 bases and J gave up 3 bases, with 7 bases separating them. The CDR3 DNA reads TGCAGTGCTGGAAACTACACCGGGGAGCTGTTTTTT. This gives the protein CSAGNYTGELFF.

The rearrangement joins TRBV4-2 to TRBJ2-3, with D perhaps matching TRBD1 or TRBD2 (6 bases each). In germline, CDR1 is LGHNA, CDR2 YNFKEQ. Trimming left V 0 bases short and J 8 bases short, with 12 bases between. The CDR3 is 14 amino acids. The CDR3 region is CASSQDLGGSTQYF. CDR3 in DNA: TGTGCCAGCAGCCAAGACTTAGGGGGGAGTACGCAGTATTTT.

This clonotype came up a few times. This CDR3 reads CASSPGLAGPIGTYEQYF. As DNA, the CDR3 is TGCGCCAGCAGCCCTGGGCTAGCGGGCCCCATAGGGACCTACGAGCAGTACTTC. The V gene is TRBV4-1, the J gene TRBJ2-7; 8 bases line up with TRBD2. V shed 4 bases, J shed 2 bases, and the junction held 16 bases outside the gene matches. There are 18 residues in the CDR3. The germline CDR1 and CDR2 sequences are MGHRA and YSYEKL.

This clonotype was seen many times. The gene calls are TRBV4-3 and TRBJ2-3; TRBD2 matches at 10 bases. Germline V gene data show CDR1 as LGHNA and CDR2 as YSLEER. The CDR3 sequence is 16 residues long. Losses at the gene ends were 0 bases for V and 4 bases for J; bases not matched to a gene: 4. For the CDR3, the DNA is TGCGCCAGCAGCCAAGATCTACTAGCGGGACCAGATACGCAGTATTTT. It translates to CASSQDLLAGPDTQYF.

The chain couples TRBV27 to TRBJ1-1, with 8 bases fitting TRBD1. V shed 7 bases and J 3 bases; nucleotides not matched to a gene: 7. Germline V gene lookup returns CDR1 MNHEY and CDR2 SMNVEV (reference sequence). The CDR3 covers 14 residues. CDR3 sequence reads: CASKQGASDTEAFF. In DNA, the CDR3 is TGTGCCAGCAAGCAGGGGGCGTCCGACACTGAAGCTTTCTTT.

The V gene is TRBV5-1, the J gene TRBJ1-1; a weak D match, TRBD1 (6 bases). Germline V gives CDR1 SGHRS, CDR2 YFSETQ. V lost 1 base, J lost 4 bases, and 17 bases lay in between. This CDR3 spans 16 amino acids. This CDR3 reads CASSLRTDRGSTEAFF. Here the CDR3 DNA reads TGCGCCAGCAGCTTGAGGACAGATCGCGGGAGCACTGAAGCTTTCTTT.

The chain joins TRBV20-1 to TRBJ2-7; weak D call: TRBD2 (5 bases). Trimming took off 2 bases at V and 4 bases at J, with 12 bases between the two ends. Germline V gene data show CDR1 as DFQATT and CDR2 as SNEGSKA (reference sequence). The CDR3 spans 13 residues. The CDR3 region has the DNA TGCAGTGCTAGAATGCTAGCTTATTACGAGCAGTACTTC. This codes for CSARMLAYYEQYF.

This clonotype was counted between two and nine times. This chain uses TRBV29-1 with TRBJ1-2; TRBD1 might be the D (5 bases). V lost 0 bases and J 7 bases, leaving 6 bases between the germline ends. Germline V gives CDR1 SQVTM, CDR2 ANQGSEA. The CDR3 sequence is 11 residues long. The CDR3 bases are TGCAGCGTTGAAGATGGGGCTGGCTACACCTTC. Its translation: CSVEDGAGYTF. Based on the CDR3 plus reference TRBV29-1 and TRBJ1-2, the full variable domain is SAVISQKPSRDICQRGTSLTIQCQVDSQVTMMFWYRQQPGQSLTLIATANQGSEATYESGFVIDKFPISRPNLTFSTLTVSNMSPEDSSIYLCSVEDGAGYTFGSGTRLTVV.

This clonotype was found a few times. The chain is built from TRBV7-9 and TRBJ2-7; D is unresolved. Germline CDR1 SEHNR, CDR2 FQNEAQ (reference sequence). The CDR3 consists of 13 residues. V lost 2 bases, J lost 3 bases, and 8 bases lay in between. CDR3 DNA sequence: TGTGCCAGCAGCTTACCAGACGGCTACGAGCAGTACTTC. It codes for CASSLPDGYEQYF.

The chain couples TRBV29-1 to TRBJ1-3; D remains unclear. The V end lost 3 bases, the J end lost 0 bases, and 6 bases lay between the germline ends. Germline V lookup: CDR1 SQVTM, CDR2 ANQGSEA. CDR3 length: 13 amino acids. The CDR3 sequence: CSVDGSSGNTIYF. In DNA, the CDR3 is TGCAGCGTTGATGGCAGCTCTGGAAACACCATATATTTT. Based on the CDR3 plus reference TRBV29-1 and TRBJ1-3, the full variable domain is SAVISQKPSRDICQRGTSLTIQCQVDSQVTMMFWYRQQPGQSLTLIATANQGSEATYESGFVIDKFPISRPNLTFSTLTVSNMSPEDSSIYLCSVDGSSGNTIYFGEGSWLTVV.

J is TRBJ2-4 and V is TRBV10-3; no definite D call. The J call may be incorrect, as the DNA end agrees better with TRBJ2-7. Per germline, CDR1 ENHRY and CDR2 SYGVKD. CDR3 length: 14 amino acids. The CDR3 here is CAISDSLELDEQYF. The DNA for the CDR3 is TGTGCCATCAGTGACTCCCTAGAGTTGGACGAGCAGTACTTC.

CDR3 loop: CASSLAGASGVNEQFF. The DNA of the CDR3 is TGCGCCAGCAGCTTGGCCGGGGCTAGCGGGGTGAATGAGCAGTTCTTC. This sequence joins TRBV5-1 and TRBJ2-1, with 9 nucleotides matching TRBD2. Germline loops: CDR1 SGHRS, CDR2 YFSETQ. Trimming at V came to 0 bases and at J to 7 bases, leaving 8 bases not matched to a gene. The CDR3 has 16 residues.

The chain recombines TRBV6-6 with TRBJ2-7; possible D gene TRBD1, 5 bases. The CDR3 length is 15 residues. V was trimmed by 0 bases and J by 2 bases, leaving 11 bases between them. Germline CDR1 MNHNY, CDR2 SVGAGI (reference sequence). The CDR3 nucleotides read TGTGCCAGCAGTTACTCGGAGACAGCCGCCTACGAGCAGTACTTC. Amino acid sequence: CASSYSETAAYEQYF.

V gene TRBV4-1 combines with J gene TRBJ1-1, with 10 bases fitting TRBD1. J lost 5 bases, V lost 5 bases, and 8 bases had no gene match. This CDR3 has 15 residues. In germline, CDR1 is MGHRA, CDR2 YSYEKL. CDR3 nucleotide sequence: TGCGCCAGCAGCGACGGGGACAGGGGAGATACTGAAGCTTTCTTT. Protein: CASSDGDRGDTEAFF.

The chain couples TRBV28 to TRBJ1-1; 7 nucleotides agree with TRBD1. CDR1 and CDR2 (germline): MDHEN, SYDVKM. V was clipped by 8 bases and J by 0 bases; unmatched bases: 9. The CDR3 extends over 15 amino acids. CDR3 coding DNA: TGTGCCAGCGTTACACCGGACAGGTTGAACACTGAAGCTTTCTTT. Protein sequence: CASVTPDRLNTEAFF.

This chain joins TRBV12-3 or TRBV12-4 and TRBJ2-4, with a tentative D call TRBD2 (5 bases). Trimming left V 8 bases short and J 6 bases short, with 11 bases between. The CDR3 length is 12 residues. CDR3 amino acids: CASADRGNIQYF. The CDR3, as DNA: TGTGCCAGCGCGGATCGGGGAAACATTCAGTACTTC.

V and J are TRBV28 and TRBJ2-5, with 7 bases lining up with TRBD1. V dropped 5 bases and J dropped 3; count of bases not matched to a gene: 6. The CDR3 covers 14 residues. The germline V gene encodes CDR1 MDHEN and CDR2 SYDVKM. CDR3 in DNA: TGTGCCAGCAGTACTGACAGGGTGAAAGAGACCCAGTACTTC. It translates to CASSTDRVKETQYF.

This clonotype was found once. The J gene is TRBJ1-2, the V gene TRBV6-5, with unresolved D. Between the trimmed V and J ends, which lost 0 bases and 4 bases, there was a span of 9 bases. Looked up from germline, CDR1 is MNHEY and CDR2 is SVGAGI. The CDR3 is made up of 14 amino acids. The CDR3 sequence is CASSYSDASYGYTF. The CDR3 coding sequence is TGTGCCAGCAGTTACTCGGACGCGAGCTATGGCTACACCTTC.

The chain employs TRBV20-1 and TRBJ1-2; D gene ambiguous. This CDR3 contains 13 residues. Germline-derived CDR1 and CDR2 are DFQATT and SNEGSKA (reference sequence). The V end lost 0 bases, the J end lost 3 bases, and 8 bases lay between the germline ends. CDR3 amino acids: CSARDGNYYGYTF. For the CDR3, the DNA is TGCAGTGCTAGAGATGGAAACTACTATGGCTACACCTTC.

Concerning this clonotype: One end of the junction is discordant with germline, which a read error may explain. The rearrangement links TRBV4-3 to TRBJ1-2; D not certain. Germline V gene sequence: CDR1 LGHNA, CDR2 YSLEER. The CDR3 totals 13 residues. CDR3 in DNA: TGTGCCAGCAGCCAAGATCGGCCCGGTGGCTACACCTTC. As protein: CASSQDRPGGYTF.

The rearrangement uses TRBV10-3 and TRBJ2-4; D unclear. The DNA matches TRBJ2-7 better at its end, which makes the J call doubtful. Per germline, CDR1 ENHRY and CDR2 SYGVKD. This CDR3 has 13 residues. Here the CDR3 reads CASGPIGSDEQYF. CDR3 coding DNA: TGTGCCAGCGGTCCTATTGGATCCGACGAGCAGTACTTC.

The gene calls are TRBV29-1 and TRBJ2-5; the D gene is possibly TRBD2 (5 bases). CDR3 length: 14 residues. Germline assignment: CDR1 SQVTM and CDR2 ANQGSEA. The V end was cut by 6 bases, the J end by 0 bases, with 14 bases between. The DNA for the CDR3 is TGCAGCGTCCGGGGAAGGCGCTACCAAGAGACCCAGTACTTC. Its protein product is CSVRGRRYQETQYF.

The V call is TRBV20-1, the J call TRBJ1-2; D call uncertain. This CDR3 comprises 17 residues. Between the trimmed V and J ends, which lost 1 base and 0 bases, there was a span of 18 bases. The germline V gene has CDR1 DFQATT and CDR2 SNEGSKA (reference sequence). CDR3 residues: CSARVPSSSGANYGYTF. The CDR3 region has the DNA TGCAGTGCTAGAGTCCCCAGCTCCAGTGGGGCTAACTATGGCTACACCTTC.

The V gene is TRBV5-1, the J gene TRBJ2-7; 13 nucleotides line up with TRBD2. Germline CDR1 is SGHRS and CDR2 is YFSETQ. The trim removed 4 bases at V and 3 bases at J, leaving 10 bases unmatched. This CDR3 spans 17 amino acids. CDR3 region: CASSPYGTSGANYEQYF. The CDR3 DNA sequence: TGCGCCAGCAGCCCATACGGGACTAGCGGGGCCAACTACGAGCAGTACTTC.